This T cell receptor (beta chain) appears in the sequencing data of a study of CD8 T cells in ankylosing spondylitis. Notes on the study in general: Blood from ankylosing spondylitis patients appeared to carry a characteristic eight-variant TCR beta motif. Existing reports had already noted some motif variants in reactive arthritis synovial fluid and blood.

This clonotype has only a few counts. Its target is unknown. Each TCR beta library was made by quantitative 5'-RACE that incorporated molecular barcodes. Each CDR3 protein is one row after TCRdb ran MiXCR on the 5' RACE reads. The sample lists about 200,000 distinct CDR3 sequences; about 13% were seen once. The specimen sequenced was blood, either unsorted or a sorted T cell fraction (not recorded which). The origin of this receptor is a male donor with ankylosing spondylitis or in good health (not recorded which).

The CDR3 spells CASSSGTGGLEQYF. In DNA form, the CDR3 reads TGCGCCAGCAGTTCCGGGACAGGGGGGCTTGAGCAGTACTTC. The chain links TRBV5-1 to TRBJ2-7; 11 bases are a match to TRBD1. CDR3 size: 14 residues. V shed 5 bases and J 7 bases; nucleotides not matched to a gene: 8. Germline V gives CDR1 SGHRS, CDR2 YFSETQ.